This entry lists 31 T cell receptor beta chains sequenced from one sample in a study of beta chain features in type 1 diabetes. Overall study results and limits: Moderate but significant shortening of TCRB CDR3s was recorded in all four CD4+ subsets from Type 1 diabetes patients.

The sequenced template was cDNA made from the entire isolated RNA. Some clones are missing from TCRdb's copy, which holds only in-frame ones; the method was immunoSEQ multiplex PCR. The sample carries around 250,000 clones, about 15% recorded once. Their antigens are not known. The sequencing input was naive CD4+ T cells from blood. The receptors originated from a man aged 25 to 40 with type 1 diabetes.

The chain uses TRBV30 and TRBJ1-2; TRBD1 might be the D (5 bases). This CDR3 contains 13 residues. Trimming stripped 0 bases from V and 7 bases from J, with 12 bases between. Germline V gene sequence: CDR1 GTSNPN, CDR2 SVGIG (reference sequence). The CDR3 DNA reads as TGTGCCTGGAGTGTATGGTCCAGGGCTGGCTACACCTTC. This sequence encodes CAWSVWSRAGYTF.

In its sample, this clone was seen a few times. The J gene is TRBJ2-3, the V gene TRBV6-1; the D gene is possibly TRBD1 (6 bases). The CDR3 is 16 residues long. Trimming removed 4 bases at V and 3 bases at J, with 17 bases between. The germline V gene encodes CDR1 MNHNS and CDR2 SASEGT. This CDR3 is CASSVQRTELTDTQYF. In nucleotides, the CDR3 is TGTGCCAGCAGTGTGCAACGGACAGAGTTGACAGATACGCAGTATTTT.

This clone has more than one count but fewer than ten. V usage is TRBV2 and J usage is TRBJ1-1, with D perhaps TRBD1 (5 bases). CDR1 SNHLY and CDR2 FYNNEI come from the germline V gene. CDR3 length equals 14 residues. V lost 5 bases and J lost 1, with 11 bases in between. CDR3 nucleotide sequence: TGTGCCAGCAGTACAGGACCAAAGAACACTGAAGCTTTCTTT. Its protein product is CASSTGPKNTEAFF.

This chain joins TRBV25-1 and TRBJ2-1; perhaps TRBD2 as D (5 bases). CDR1 is MGHDK, CDR2 SYGVNS, per germline. The V gene lost 6 bases and the J gene lost 2 bases, with 14 bases spanning the gap. This CDR3 is built from 15 residues. CDR3 residues: CASSPGEGAYNEQFF. The CDR3 bases are TGTGCCAGCAGCCCCGGTGAGGGCGCCTACAATGAGCAGTTCTTC.

This clone was seen a handful of times. The V and J genes are TRBV7-9 and TRBJ1-1, with a tentative D call TRBD1 (5 bases). V was cut by 8 bases and J by 5 bases, with 21 bases left in between. The CDR3 length is 15 residues. From germline, CDR1 is SEHNR and CDR2 FQNEAQ (reference sequence). CDR3 sequence: CASEDGWGAETEAFF. In nucleotides, the CDR3 is TGTGCCAGCGAAGACGGCTGGGGCGCGGAAACTGAAGCTTTCTTT. The variable domain in full, with the rest retrieved from reference TRBV7-9 and TRBJ1-1, is DTGVSQNPRHKITKRGQNVTFRCDPISEHNRLYWYRQTLGQGPEFLTYFQNEAQLEKSRLLSDRFSAERPKGSFSTLEIQRTEQGDSAMYLCASEDGWGAETEAFFGQGTRLTVV.

In this sample, this clone turned up a few times. This rearrangement joins TRBV4-1 to TRBJ2-7; a weak D match, TRBD1 (6 bases). Germline CDR1 and CDR2: MGHRA and YSYEKL. Trimming removed 0 bases from V and 0 bases from J, with 15 bases in between. The CDR3 spans 17 residues. CDR3 residues: CASSQDRWGQSSYEQYF. The CDR3 region has the DNA TGCGCCAGCAGCCAAGATCGATGGGGGCAGAGCTCCTACGAGCAGTACTTC.

The rearrangement uses TRBV18 and TRBJ1-1, with 12 positions matching TRBD1. CDR3 length equals 16 residues. Germline-derived CDR1 and CDR2 are KGHSH and LQKENI. With 5 bases clipped from V and 3 bases from J, the junction kept 7 bases outside the gene matches. The CDR3 protein is CASSGFGTGGDTEAFF. CDR3 nucleotides: TGTGCCAGCTCAGGGTTCGGGACAGGGGGCGACACTGAAGCTTTCTTT.

The CDR3 nucleotides read TGTGCCAGCAGTGAAAACAGCTACGAGCAGTACTTC. The encoded protein is CASSENSYEQYF. The V call is TRBV2, the J call TRBJ2-7; D uncertain. The CDR3 has 12 residues. V was cut by 2 bases and J by 3 bases, with 5 bases left in between. Germline V gene data show CDR1 as SNHLY and CDR2 as FYNNEI.

The chain uses TRBV14 and TRBJ2-1, with D maybe TRBD2 (5 bases). CDR1 is SGHDN and CDR2 is FVKESK in the germline V gene. Between the trimmed V and J ends, which lost 0 bases and 9 bases, there was a span of 15 bases. The CDR3 is made up of 15 amino acids. The CDR3 region is CASSQDITSWGEQFF. The CDR3 nucleotides read TGTGCCAGCAGCCAAGATATCACTAGTTGGGGTGAGCAGTTCTTC.

This clone was picked up a small number of times. The CDR3 here is CASSRGQGADTQYF. CDR3 nucleotides: TGTGCCAGCAGCCGCGGACAGGGGGCAGATACGCAGTATTTT. The V call is TRBV6-5, the J call TRBJ2-3; TRBD1 aligns across 10 bases. The CDR3 sequence is 14 residues long. CDR1 is MNHEY, CDR2 SVGAGI, per germline. V lost 6 bases and J lost 4; bases outside the gene matches: 4.

The chain couples TRBV19 to TRBJ1-5; 7 bases are shared with TRBD1. The V and J ends lost 4 bases and 5 bases, in that order; junction bases with no gene match: 8. CDR1 and CDR2 (germline): LNHDA, SQIVND (reference sequence). CDR3 size: 15 residues. The CDR3 loop reads CASSSGQVGDQPQHF. The CDR3 nucleotides are TGTGCCAGTAGTAGTGGACAGGTCGGGGATCAGCCCCAGCATTTT.

In this sample, this clone turned up a few times. The rearrangement links TRBV10-3 to TRBJ2-5; D is possibly TRBD1 (6 bases). The CDR3 covers 12 residues. Germline CDR1 reads ENHRY; CDR2 reads SYGVKD. V was pared by 9 bases and J by 1 base, with 9 bases between. CDR3 sequence reads: CAIGTFQETQYF. The CDR3 DNA reads as TGTGCCATTGGGACATTCCAAGAGACCCAGTACTTC.

This clone occurred a few times. The DNA of the CDR3 is TGTGCCAGTAGGCTACCGGGACAGCCTTCTGGGGCCAACGTCCTGACTTTC. Protein: CASRLPGQPSGANVLTF. This chain uses TRBV19 with TRBJ2-6; the match to TRBD1 covers 7 bases. This CDR3 is 17 amino acids long. With V trimmed by 6 bases and J by 1 base, 9 bases remained unmatched. Germline V gives CDR1 LNHDA, CDR2 SQIVND (reference sequence).

The genes are TRBV6-1 and TRBJ2-5; TRBD2 matches 14 bases. Per germline, CDR1 MNHNS and CDR2 SASEGT. This CDR3 is 18 amino acids long. Germline trimming cut 0 bases from V and 5 bases from J; bases unmatched to any gene: 8. CDR3 nucleotide sequence: TGTGCCAGCAGTGAAGCGCGAGGACTAGCGGGAGGAGGGGAGACCCAGTACTTC. This codes for CASSEARGLAGGGETQYF.

This chain joins TRBV11-2 and TRBJ1-6; no clear D. This CDR3 is built from 15 residues. Trimming stripped 0 bases from V and 5 bases from J, with 8 bases between. Germline-derived CDR1 and CDR2 are SGHAT and FQNNGV. The CDR3 protein is CASSLDGRDNSPLHF. The CDR3 DNA is TGTGCCAGCAGCTTAGACGGTCGGGATAATTCACCCCTCCACTTT.

V is TRBV2 and J is TRBJ2-1, with D possibly TRBD2 on 5 matching bases. The CDR3 extends over 13 amino acids. Between the trimmed V and J ends, which lost 1 base and 10 bases, there was a span of 11 bases. Germline-derived CDR1 and CDR2 are SNHLY and FYNNEI. In nucleotides, the CDR3 is TGTGCCAGCAGTGAAGGGCCGCCTAGCGAGCAGTTCTTC. This codes for CASSEGPPSEQFF.

This clone was observed a handful of times. The V and J genes are TRBV9 and TRBJ1-2; D is uncertain. Germline V gene lookup returns CDR1 SGDLS and CDR2 YYNGEE. The V gene lost 0 bases and the J gene lost 0 bases, with 9 bases spanning the gap. The CDR3 has 15 amino acids. CDR3: CASSVDGRSNYGYTF. For the CDR3, the DNA is TGTGCCAGCAGCGTAGATGGCAGATCTAACTATGGCTACACCTTC.

For this clone: Other DNA sequences from this sample encode an identical CDR3 as well. CDR3 DNA sequence: TGTGCCAGCAGTGAGAGGGCGGGGGCTAGCACAGATACGCAGTATTTT. Translated, it gives CASSERAGASTDTQYF. The chain joins TRBV2 to TRBJ2-3, with a weak D call TRBD2 (7 bases). Trimming cost V 3 bases and J 0 bases, with 13 bases left between them. From germline, CDR1 is SNHLY and CDR2 FYNNEI. The length of the CDR3 is 16 residues.

The chain combines TRBV30 with TRBJ2-2; weak D call: TRBD1 (5 bases). Germline V gene data show CDR1 as GTSNPN and CDR2 as SVGIG (reference sequence). This CDR3 spans 11 amino acids. With 4 bases removed from V and 8 bases from J, the gap between germline ends came to 8 bases. The CDR3 coding sequence is TGTGCCTGGAAGGGGCTGGGGGAGCTGTTTTTT. Translating gives CAWKGLGELFF.

The chain joins TRBV2 to TRBJ2-1; 7 positions match TRBD1. CDR1 is SNHLY and CDR2 is FYNNEI in the germline V gene. The CDR3 extends over 16 amino acids. With V trimmed by 6 bases and J by 8 bases, 16 bases remained unmatched. The CDR3 nucleotides read TGTGCCAGCAGGCCTAACAGGGGTTTCGGAGGCGATGAGCAGTTCTTC. Its protein is CASRPNRGFGGDEQFF.

This clone was detected a few times. The rearrangement links TRBV7-9 to TRBJ1-6, with TRBD1 as a possible D gene (6 bases). This CDR3 spans 14 amino acids. V shed 5 bases and J shed 7 bases, with 12 bases lying between them. Per the germline V gene, CDR1 is SEHNR and CDR2 is FQNEAQ (reference sequence). Here the CDR3 reads CASSQGTPNSPLHF. Written as DNA, the CDR3 is TGTGCCAGCAGCCAGGGGACACCGAATTCACCCCTCCACTTT.

The J gene is TRBJ2-3, the V gene TRBV15; maybe TRBD1 (6 bases). Deletions cut 0 bases from V and 0 bases from J, with 13 bases between. The CDR3 has 17 residues. Germline V CDR1 and CDR2: LNHNV, YYDKDF (reference sequence). The CDR3 bases are TGTGCCACCAGCAGAGATCTTTGGGGGCTTAGCACAGATACGCAGTATTTT. This codes for CATSRDLWGLSTDTQYF.

This chain links TRBV19 with TRBJ2-5, with no clear D. Germline V CDR1 and CDR2: LNHDA, SQIVND (reference sequence). This CDR3 has 14 amino acids. Trimming took 1 base from V and 2 from J, leaving 8 bases between them. CDR3 coding DNA: TGTGCCAGTAGTATAGGGAACAGACAAGAGACCCAGTACTTC. As protein: CASSIGNRQETQYF.

The chain carries TRBV9 and TRBJ2-1; TRBD2 matches at 10 bases. Trimming cost V 2 bases and J 9 bases; bases outside gene matches: 8. The V gene's germline CDR1 is SGDLS and CDR2 YYNGEE. This CDR3 spans 15 amino acids. In nucleotides, the CDR3 is TGTGCCAGCAGCGTTTATAGCGGGGGGATCGGTGAGCAGTTCTTC. Translated: CASSVYSGGIGEQFF.

This clone has only a few counts. The chain carries TRBV4-1 and TRBJ1-2; 9 positions match TRBD1. This CDR3 has 16 residues. J was trimmed by 1 base and V by 0 bases; bases with no gene match: 3. Germline-derived CDR1 and CDR2 are MGHRA and YSYEKL. The DNA for the CDR3 is TGCGCCAGCAGCCAAGATCCGACAGGGGGTAACTATGGCTACACCTTC. It translates to CASSQDPTGGNYGYTF.

This clone was recorded a few times. The rearrangement links TRBV10-3 to TRBJ2-3, with 9 bases lining up with TRBD2. V was pared by 5 bases and J by 0 bases, with 3 bases of the junction left unmatched. The CDR3 runs 15 residues. Germline loops: CDR1 ENHRY, CDR2 SYGVKD. CDR3 DNA sequence: TGTGCCATCAGTTCTAGCGGGACTAGCACAGATACGCAGTATTTT. Its translation: CAISSSGTSTDTQYF.

V and J are TRBV6-5 and TRBJ2-7, with D unclear. The CDR3 length is 11 residues. The V end was cut by 5 bases, the J end by 2 bases, with 4 bases between. CDR1 and CDR2 from the germline V gene are MNHEY and SVGAGI. CDR3 amino acids: CASSATYEQYF. CDR3 DNA: TGTGCCAGCAGTGCGACCTACGAGCAGTACTTC.

V gene TRBV5-7 combines with J gene TRBJ2-2; TRBD2 aligns across 11 bases. TRBV5-7 carries the ORF label, with uncertain function. With 4 bases clipped from V and 3 bases from J, the junction kept 8 bases outside the gene matches. CDR3 size: 17 residues. The CDR3 DNA is TGTGCCAGCAGCCCTAGCGGGAGGATTTTGCACACCGGGGAGCTGTTTTTT. Protein product: CASSPSGRILHTGELFF.

This clone was picked up a small number of times. The V and J genes are TRBV12-5 and TRBJ1-2; D remains unclear. This CDR3 comprises 11 residues. CDR1 and CDR2 (germline): LGHNT, FRNRAP. The V gene lost 6 bases and the J gene lost 8 bases, with 10 bases spanning the gap. CDR3 DNA: TGTGCTAGTGGGGTCCAGGTGGGCTACACCTTC. Translation: CASGVQVGYTF.

The chain is built from TRBV2 and TRBJ1-1; D might be TRBD1 (5 bases). Trimming left V 2 bases short and J 7 bases short, with 11 bases between. Germline V CDR1 and CDR2: SNHLY, FYNNEI. The CDR3 totals 13 residues. The CDR3: CASSESGVGEAFF. The DNA of the CDR3 is TGTGCCAGCAGTGAATCGGGGGTAGGTGAAGCTTTCTTT.

There are a few counts of this clone. The J gene is TRBJ2-3, the V gene TRBV4-1; no definite D call. The CDR3 has 14 amino acids. Deletions cut 1 base from V and 6 bases from J, with 11 bases between. The germline V gene has CDR1 MGHRA and CDR2 YSYEKL. DNA of the CDR3: TGCGCCAGCAGCCAAGTTGATAACCGGGATACGCAGTATTTT. As protein: CASSQVDNRDTQYF.